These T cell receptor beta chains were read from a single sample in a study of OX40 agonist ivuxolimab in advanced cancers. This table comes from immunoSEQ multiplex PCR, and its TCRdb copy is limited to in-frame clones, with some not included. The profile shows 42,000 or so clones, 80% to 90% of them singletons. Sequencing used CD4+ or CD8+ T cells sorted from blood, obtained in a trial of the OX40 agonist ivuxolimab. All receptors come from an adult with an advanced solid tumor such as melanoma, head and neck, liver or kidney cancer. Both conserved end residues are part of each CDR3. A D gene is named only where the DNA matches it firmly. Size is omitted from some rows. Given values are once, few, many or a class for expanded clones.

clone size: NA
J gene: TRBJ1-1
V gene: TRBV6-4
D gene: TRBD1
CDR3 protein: CASSEDFSGTGGAFF
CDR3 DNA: TGTGCCAGCAGCGAAGACTTCTCCGGGACAGGGGGAGCTTTCTTT

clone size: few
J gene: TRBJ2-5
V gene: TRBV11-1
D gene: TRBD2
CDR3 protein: CASSLAPGGETQYF
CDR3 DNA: TGTGCCAGCAGCTTAGCTCCGGGGGGGGAGACCCAGTACTTC

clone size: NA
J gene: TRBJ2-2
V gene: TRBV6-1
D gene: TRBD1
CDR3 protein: CASSGPRGRNTGELFF
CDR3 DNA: TGTGCCAGCAGTGGGCCCAGGGGGCGGAACACCGGGGAGCTGTTTTTT

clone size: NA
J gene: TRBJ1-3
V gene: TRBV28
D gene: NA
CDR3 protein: CASSHPTGTGNTIYF
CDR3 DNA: TGTGCCAGCAGTCACCCAACAGGGACTGGAAACACCATATATTTT

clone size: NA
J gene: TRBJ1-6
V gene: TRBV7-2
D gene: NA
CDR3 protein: CASSSEGVAHSPLHF
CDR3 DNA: TGTGCCAGCAGCTCCGAGGGGGTCGCGCATTCACCCCTCCACTTT

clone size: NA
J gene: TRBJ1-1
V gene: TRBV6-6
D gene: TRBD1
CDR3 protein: CASRVGAGGNTEAFF
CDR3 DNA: TGTGCCAGCAGGGTGGGGGCAGGGGGAAACACTGAAGCTTTCTTT

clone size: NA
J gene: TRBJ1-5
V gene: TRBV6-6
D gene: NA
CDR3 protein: CASRSGYGNQPQHF
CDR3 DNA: TGTGCCAGCAGATCAGGGTACGGCAATCAGCCCCAGCATTTT

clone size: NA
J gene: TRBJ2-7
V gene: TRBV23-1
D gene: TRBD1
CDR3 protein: CASSSFLGGGTGVSYEQYF
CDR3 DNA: TGCGCCAGCAGCTCCTTCTTGGGAGGGGGGACAGGGGTCTCCTACGAGCAGTACTTC

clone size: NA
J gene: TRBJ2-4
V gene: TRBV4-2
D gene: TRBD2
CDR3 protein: CASSQGSGIENIQYF
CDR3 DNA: TGTGCCAGCAGCCAAGGGAGCGGGATAGAAAACATTCAGTACTTC

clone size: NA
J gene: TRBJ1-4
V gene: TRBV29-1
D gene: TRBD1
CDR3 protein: CSGGTGTNEKLFF
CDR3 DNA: TGCAGCGGGGGGACAGGAACTAATGAAAAACTGTTTTTT

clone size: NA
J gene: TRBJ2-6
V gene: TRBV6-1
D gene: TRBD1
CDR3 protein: CASSEQGAAGANVLTF
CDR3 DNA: TGTGCCAGCAGTGAACAGGGGGCGGCCGGGGCCAACGTCCTGACTTTC

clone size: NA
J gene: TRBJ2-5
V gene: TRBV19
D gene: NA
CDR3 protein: CASSRAGQKETQYF
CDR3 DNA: TGTGCCAGTAGTAGGGCGGGACAAAAAGAGACCCAGTACTTC

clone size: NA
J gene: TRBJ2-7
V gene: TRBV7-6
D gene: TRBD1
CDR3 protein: CASSLGQDQAYEQYF
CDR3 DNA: TGTGCCAGCAGTCTGGGACAGGATCAAGCCTACGAGCAGTACTTC

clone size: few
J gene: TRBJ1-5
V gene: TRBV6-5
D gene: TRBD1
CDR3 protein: CASSSTGDDQPQHF
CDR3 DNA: TGTGCCAGCAGCTCCACAGGGGATGATCAGCCCCAGCATTTT

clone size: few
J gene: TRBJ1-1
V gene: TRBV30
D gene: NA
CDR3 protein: CAWSPDGGWNTEAFF
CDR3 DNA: TGTGCCTGGAGCCCTGACGGCGGGTGGAACACTGAAGCTTTCTTT

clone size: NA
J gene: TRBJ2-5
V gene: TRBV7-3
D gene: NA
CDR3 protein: CASSPRAGSWETQYF
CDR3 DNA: TGTGCCAGCAGCCCGCGTGCTGGATCTTGGGAGACCCAGTACTTC

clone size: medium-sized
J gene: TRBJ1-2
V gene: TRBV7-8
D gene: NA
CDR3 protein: CASSLVAGSGYTF
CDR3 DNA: TGTGCCAGCAGCTTAGTGGCAGGCTCGGGCTACACCTTC

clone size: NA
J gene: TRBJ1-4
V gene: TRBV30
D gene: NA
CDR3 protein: CAWSVLGGNEKLFF
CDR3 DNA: TGTGCCTGGAGTGTACTAGGGGGTAATGAAAAACTGTTTTTT

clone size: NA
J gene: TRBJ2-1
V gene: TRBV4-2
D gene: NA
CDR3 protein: CASSQDAAGGREQFF
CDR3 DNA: TGTGCCAGCAGCCAAGATGCCGCCGGGGGTAGGGAGCAGTTCTTC

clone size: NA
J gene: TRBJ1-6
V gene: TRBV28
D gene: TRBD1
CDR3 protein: CASRGGWDRTNSPLHF
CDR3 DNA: TGTGCCAGTCGTGGTGGATGGGACAGGACAAATTCACCCCTCCACTTT

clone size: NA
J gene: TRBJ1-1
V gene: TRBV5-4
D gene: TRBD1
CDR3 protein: CASSFWDRVNTEAFF
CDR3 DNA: TGTGCCAGCAGCTTCTGGGACAGGGTGAACACTGAAGCTTTCTTT

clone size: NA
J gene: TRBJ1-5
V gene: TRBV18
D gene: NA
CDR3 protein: CASSPGNQPQHF
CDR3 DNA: TGTGCCAGCTCACCGGGAAATCAGCCCCAGCATTTT

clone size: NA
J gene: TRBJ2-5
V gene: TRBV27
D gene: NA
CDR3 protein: CASSLGAGQETQYF
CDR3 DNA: TGTGCCAGCAGTCTCGGGGCGGGCCAAGAGACCCAGTACTTC

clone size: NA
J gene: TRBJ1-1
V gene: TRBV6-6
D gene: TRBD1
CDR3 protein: CASSGTGVGEAFF
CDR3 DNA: TGTGCCAGCTCCGGGACAGGGGTTGGTGAAGCTTTCTTT

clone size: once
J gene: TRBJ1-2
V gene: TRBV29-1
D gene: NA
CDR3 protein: CSVRGGRQLGGYTF
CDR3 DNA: TGCAGTGTAAGGGGGGGCCGACAACTTGGTGGCTACACCTTC